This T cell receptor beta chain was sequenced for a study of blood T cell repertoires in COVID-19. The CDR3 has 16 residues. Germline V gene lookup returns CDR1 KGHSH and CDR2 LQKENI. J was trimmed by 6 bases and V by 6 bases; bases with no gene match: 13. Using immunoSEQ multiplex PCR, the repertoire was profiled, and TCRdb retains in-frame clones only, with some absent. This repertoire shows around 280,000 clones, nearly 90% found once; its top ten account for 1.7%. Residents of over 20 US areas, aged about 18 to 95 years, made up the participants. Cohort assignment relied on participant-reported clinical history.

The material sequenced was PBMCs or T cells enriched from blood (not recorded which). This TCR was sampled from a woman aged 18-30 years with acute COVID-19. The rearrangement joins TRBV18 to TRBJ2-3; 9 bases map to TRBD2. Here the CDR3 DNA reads TGTGCCAGCTCCCCGCGGCTAGCGGGGCCCATGGATACGCAGTATTTT. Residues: CASSPRLAGPMDTQYF.